This TCR beta chain comes out of a study of PD-L1 blockade in urothelial cancer. Produced via immunoSEQ multiplex PCR; TCRdb's table is partial and in-frame only. Here the sample spans more than 35,000 clones, 82% being singletons. This sample's time point: peripheral blood 6 weeks after treatment start. This clone was counted between two and nine times. Germline-derived CDR1 and CDR2 are SNHLY and FYNNEI. V lost 4 bases, J lost 4 bases, and 14 bases lay in between. This CDR3 contains 14 residues. This TCR was recovered from a man aged 55 to 70 with urothelial cancer. The genes are TRBV2 and TRBJ2-7; tentatively, D is TRBD1 (8 bases). Source: PBMCs, taken around atezolizumab (anti-PD-L1) treatment. The DNA of the CDR3 is TGTGCCAGCAGTGGCGGGGGACAGGCTTACGAGCAGTACTTC. Translating it yields CASSGGGQAYEQYF.